This record looks at one TCR beta chain sequence and its context. This receptor's antigen is unknown. No much larger clonotype is one base removed from it; base qualities were not supplied. The meaning of the sample's time point label: sample taken at primary tumor resection. Samples were obtained from 65 to 90 patients with early-stage, untreated non-small cell lung cancer from the lung TRACERx cohort. TCR sequencing used whole RNA extracted from tumor and nontumor lung tissue, or from cryopreserved PBMC samples, without cell sorting. Only patients for whom sufficient RNA was available from at least two tumor regions were selected for TCR sequencing. Tumor and adjacent nontumor lung specimens were reviewed by a lung pathologist before selection. This sample was included in a study of spatial heterogeneity in lung cancer (dated by TCRdb to the late 2010s). With regard to the full study: Beta-chain transcripts were consistently detected in greater numbers than alpha-chain transcripts, which likely reflects a higher abundance of beta-chain transcripts. In the raw uncorrected reads, each unique combination of TCR and UMI appeared more than ten times on average. TCR transcript counts in tumor regions correlated strongly with a T cell transcriptional module score from matched bulk RNA-seq. Both alpha and beta chains were TCR-sequenced in fewer than 250 tumor regions, around 65 matched nontumor lung samples and around 54 PBMC samples obtained at surgery. Nonsynonymous mutation counts, determined by whole-exome sequencing of tumor tissue, were related to features of the TCR repertoire. The study quantitatively compared TCR alpha and beta repertoires across multiple tumor regions, matched nontumor lung and blood in non-small cell lung cancer. The paper as a whole reports these results and caveats: The count of ubiquitous expanded TCRs correlated with the count of ubiquitous nonsynonymous mutations, and the count of regional expanded TCRs correlated with the count of regional nonsynonymous mutations. The tumor nonsynonymous mutation count correlated with the number of expanded intratumoral alpha and beta TCRs. TCR-seq was estimated to cover only around 7.2% of tumor T cells for alpha chains and 13% for beta chains. Additional single-cell paired TCR alpha and beta sequencing was considered necessary to confirm, at a functional level, the hypothesis that regional TCRs recognize regional mutations.

CDR1 and CDR2, per the germline V gene (reference sequence), are LGHDT and YNNKEL. From the cysteine through the phenylalanine, the CDR3 covers 15 amino acids. Just the 45-base CDR3 DNA is kept, in frame starting at base 1. The junction shows trimming of 1 base on V and 0 bases on J, plus 10 bases between the germline ends. Libraries were built with 5' RACE. The sequencer was a NextSeq 500. In the TCR library protocol, a unique molecular identifier was attached to each TCR cDNA molecule so that PCR and sequencing errors could be corrected. Under the source paper's analysis protocol: Decombinator tools were used for TCR identification, UMI-based error correction and CDR3 extraction. TCRs above a frequency of 2 per 1,000, corresponding to the top 1% of the tumor frequency distribution, were defined as expanded. Expanded tumor TCRs were classed as regional if statistically deemed absent (corrected P<0.05) from at least one tumor region, otherwise ubiquitous. Rényi diversity was computed with the R vegan package after subsampling each repertoire 100 times to 5,000 TCRs. CDR3 similarity networks were constructed using string-kernel similarity of amino acid triplets, with links drawn between CDR3s whose pairwise similarity was above 0.82. The raw public reads went through TCRdb reprocessing: fastp at Q25, MiXCR clone calling, in-frame beta chains kept. Duplicate CDR3 protein sequences are folded into a single record with the most common DNA and genes. V and J calls and clone size were set by TCRdb, not the authors. Recorded for this sample are about 16,000 distinct CDR3 sequences; approximately 6.2% of them occurred a single time. About 19% of the sample is taken by the ten largest.

This specimen was lung tumor tissue, taken at surgery. This clonotype originated in a female donor with early-stage non-small cell lung cancer. This receptor chain uses TRBV3-1 and TRBJ2-7; the D gene is perhaps TRBD2, on 5 matching bases. The DNA sequence follows: TGTGCCAGCAGCCAAGGTAGCGAAATCTCCTACGAGCAGTACTTC. Protein translation: CASSQGSEISYEQYF.